The rows below give T cell receptor beta chains drawn from one sample of a study of blood T cell repertoires in COVID-19. The method was immunoSEQ multiplex PCR; TCRdb's version includes in-frame clones alone and lacks a portion of them. The table lists some 350,000 clones, 90% of them singletons. Sequenced sample: peripheral blood. Source of these receptors: a man aged 18 to 29 with active or convalescent COVID-19. The CDR3 runs from the conserved cysteine through the conserved F or W. A D gene is named only where the DNA matches it firmly. Clone size is given for some rows only: seen once, a few or many times, or a class if the clone is expanded.

clone size	V gene	J gene	D gene	CDR3 protein	CDR3 DNA
NA	TRBV28	TRBJ2-1	TRBD2	CASSLFYRTSGIGEQFF	TGTGCCAGCAGTTTATTTTACCGGACTAGCGGGATCGGTGAGCAGTTCTTC
few	TRBV9	TRBJ1-6	TRBD1	CASSVSGQGAVALHF	TGTGCCAGCAGCGTATCGGGACAGGGGGCCGTAGCCCTCCACTTT
NA	TRBV11-2	TRBJ2-1	NA	CASSLPRVNEQFF	TGTGCCAGCAGCTTACCGCGGGTCAATGAGCAGTTCTTC
NA	TRBV3-1/TRBV3-2	TRBJ2-3	NA	CASSPFGRRESGQYF	TGTGCCAGCAGCCCATTTGGCAGGAGGGAGTCCGGGCAGTATTTT
NA	TRBV20-1	TRBJ1-4	NA	CSASAQLEKLFF	TGCAGTGCTAGTGCCCAGTTAGAAAAACTGTTTTTT
NA	TRBV7-2	TRBJ2-7	TRBD1	CASSSGSGQGYEQYF	TGTGCCAGCAGCTCGGGGTCGGGACAGGGCTACGAGCAGTACTTC
NA	TRBV27	TRBJ2-2	TRBD2	CASSRAPGLAGANTGELFF	TGTGCCAGCAGTCGCGCTCCGGGACTAGCGGGGGCGAACACCGGGGAGCTGTTTTTT
NA	TRBV2	TRBJ2-4	TRBD1	CASSGRGTGAKNIQYF	TGTGCCAGCAGTGGGCGCGGGACAGGGGCCAAAAACATTCAGTACTTC
NA	TRBV7-9	TRBJ2-7	NA	CASGDLTYEQYF	TGTGCCAGCGGGGACTTAACGTACGAGCAGTACTTC
NA	TRBV7-9	TRBJ2-7	NA	CASSRLTTGGYEQYF	TGTGCCAGCAGCCGCCTTACGACAGGAGGTTACGAGCAGTACTTC
NA	TRBV7-9	TRBJ1-1	NA	CASSPRGRGTEAFF	TGTGCCAGCAGCCCTAGAGGGCGCGGGACTGAAGCTTTCTTT
NA	TRBV4-1	TRBJ2-2	TRBD2	CASSHEISGGLNTGELFF	TGCGCCAGCAGCCACGAAATAAGCGGGGGGTTGAACACCGGGGAGCTGTTTTTT
once	TRBV6-5	TRBJ2-2	TRBD1	CASQGQGAGELFF	TGTGCCTCCCAGGGACAGGGGGCCGGGGAGCTGTTTTTT
NA	TRBV7-3	TRBJ1-2	NA	CASSPSLGGDDGYTF	TGTGCCAGCAGCCCCTCGTTAGGGGGAGATGATGGCTACACCTTC
once	TRBV3-1/TRBV3-2	TRBJ2-3	TRBD2	CASSQLGLAGGTDTQYF	TGTGCCAGCAGCCAACTAGGCCTAGCGGGGGGCACAGATACGCAGTATTTT
NA	TRBV19	TRBJ1-2	NA	CASSMPSLSDYGYTF	TGTGCCAGTAGTATGCCTAGTTTGAGTGACTATGGCTACACCTTC
NA	TRBV7-8	TRBJ2-1	TRBD2	CASSLRIPREGTHEQFF	TGTGCCAGCAGCTTAAGGATCCCGCGGGAGGGGACCCATGAGCAGTTCTTC
NA	TRBV28	TRBJ2-1	TRBD2	CVVIKGLAGGEQFF	TGTGTCGTAATAAAAGGACTAGCGGGAGGAGAGCAGTTCTTC
NA	TRBV19	TRBJ1-1	TRBD1	CASQSGQGMNTEAFF	TGTGCCAGTCAAAGCGGACAGGGCATGAACACTGAAGCTTTCTTT
NA	TRBV6-1	TRBJ1-5	TRBD1	CASSEFLRSRGNQPQHF	TGTGCCAGCAGTGAGTTTTTACGTAGCAGGGGGAATCAGCCCCAGCATTTT
NA	TRBV10-3	TRBJ2-3	TRBD1	CAISGGTGESSTDTQYF	TGTGCCATCAGTGGGGGGACAGGCGAGTCTAGCACAGATACGCAGTATTTT
NA	TRBV15	TRBJ1-4	TRBD1	CATSRDRGTEVF	TGTGCCACCAGCAGAGACAGAGGGACAGAGGTTTTT
NA	TRBV28	TRBJ2-6	NA	CASRKSGTGANVLTF	TGTGCCAGCAGGAAATCAGGGACTGGGGCCAACGTGCTGACTTTC
once	TRBV27	TRBJ1-1	NA	CASSWTPNTEAFF	TGTGCCAGCAGTTGGACACCGAACACTGAAGCTTTCTTT
NA	TRBV11-2	TRBJ2-2	NA	CASSGGSVSRTGELFF	TGTGCCAGCAGTGGGGGGTCGGTTTCTCGGACCGGGGAGCTGTTTTTT
NA	TRBV6-6	TRBJ2-1	NA	CASSYREAVVEQFF	TGTGCCAGCAGTTACAGGGAGGCGGTGGTTGAGCAGTTCTTC
NA	TRBV5-8	TRBJ2-7	NA	CASSRVRGYVFYEQYF	TGTGCCAGCAGCCGCGTCCGGGGGTACGTCTTCTACGAGCAGTACTTC
NA	TRBV4-3	TRBJ1-1	NA	CASSRTVNTEAFF	TGCGCCAGCAGCCGGACAGTGAACACTGAAGCTTTCTTT
NA	TRBV7-9	TRBJ2-7	NA	CASSLPGSPYEQYF	TGTGCCAGCAGCTTACCAGGGTCCCCTTACGAGCAGTACTTC
NA	TRBV10-3	TRBJ2-1	TRBD2	CAISQLAERTREQFF	TGTGCCATCAGTCAACTAGCGGAGAGGACTCGAGAGCAGTTCTTC
NA	TRBV28	TRBJ2-7	TRBD1	CASRSGTVSYEQYF	TGTGCCAGCAGATCCGGGACAGTCTCCTACGAGCAGTACTTC
NA	TRBV4-2	TRBJ2-3	NA	CASSQDPETDTQYF	TGTGCCAGCAGCCAAGACCCGGAGACAGATACGCAGTATTTT
NA	TRBV6-1	TRBJ1-2	TRBD1	CASSEAGTGGLYGYTF	TGTGCCAGCAGTGAAGCCGGGACAGGGGGCCTTTATGGCTACACCTTC
NA	TRBV12-3/TRBV12-4	TRBJ2-5	NA	CASSFDRRETQYF	TGTGCCAGCAGTTTCGATCGTCGGGAGACCCAGTACTTC
NA	TRBV3-1/TRBV3-2	TRBJ2-7	NA	CASSPTGYYEQYF	TGTGCCAGCAGCCCAACAGGGTACTACGAGCAGTACTTC
NA	TRBV7-8	TRBJ2-1	TRBD1	CASSEQGFAYNEQFF	TGTGCCAGCAGCGAACAGGGGTTCGCCTACAATGAGCAGTTCTTC
NA	TRBV5-6	TRBJ1-6	NA	CASSIQVSPLHF	TGTGCCAGCAGCATACAGGTCTCACCCCTCCACTTT
NA	TRBV4-3	TRBJ2-1	NA	CASSQDNGGWSYNEQFF	TGCGCCAGCAGCCAAGATAATGGGGGCTGGTCCTACAATGAGCAGTTCTTC
NA	TRBV5-4	TRBJ2-7	TRBD2	CASSLGSSGFEYEQYF	TGTGCCAGCAGCTTGGGGTCTAGCGGTTTCGAGTACGAGCAGTACTTC
NA	TRBV24-1	TRBJ2-1	TRBD1	CATSDTTGGAVNEQFF	TGTGCCACCAGTGACACTACAGGGGGCGCGGTCAATGAGCAGTTCTTC
few	TRBV5-1	TRBJ1-6	TRBD1	CASQSGGRSASPLHF	TGCGCCAGTCAGTCAGGGGGGAGGAGTGCATCACCCCTCCACTTT
NA	TRBV28	TRBJ1-3	NA	CASSLPGAGNTIYF	TGTGCCAGCAGTCTCCCGGGAGCTGGAAACACCATATATTTT
NA	TRBV30	TRBJ2-1	TRBD1	CAWAGTGYDNEQFF	TGTGCCTGGGCCGGGACAGGGTATGACAATGAGCAGTTCTTC
NA	TRBV19	TRBJ1-2	NA	CATTGLGLYGYTF	TGTGCCACAACAGGGTTAGGGCTCTATGGCTACACCTTC
few	TRBV28	TRBJ2-1	NA	CASRVGGYYNEQFF	TGTGCCAGCAGGGTAGGGGGATACTACAATGAGCAGTTCTTC
once	TRBV7-9	TRBJ1-2	NA	CASSTGLQSYTF	TGTGCCAGCAGCACGGGACTTCAGAGCTACACCTTC
NA	TRBV29-1	TRBJ2-1	TRBD2	CSVDDGTSGNNEQFF	TGCAGCGTTGATGATGGGACTAGCGGTAACAATGAGCAGTTCTTC
NA	TRBV2	TRBJ1-2	NA	CASSVSDYGYTF	TGTGCCAGCAGTGTTTCAGACTATGGCTACACCTTC
NA	TRBV7-9	TRBJ1-5	NA	CASSSRGPQHF	TGTGCCAGCAGCTCCCGGGGGCCCCAGCATTTT
few	TRBV4-3	TRBJ1-4	TRBD1	CASSHDRVDEKLFF	TGCGCCAGCAGCCATGACAGGGTTGATGAAAAACTGTTTTTT
NA	TRBV6-4	TRBJ1-4	NA	CASSDPMVSGVNEKLFF	TGTGCCAGCAGTGACCCCATGGTGTCAGGGGTTAATGAAAAACTGTTTTTT
NA	TRBV5-1	TRBJ2-1	TRBD1	CASSLDGTGVINEQFF	TGCGCCAGCAGCTTGGATGGGACAGGGGTAATAAATGAGCAGTTCTTC
NA	TRBV24-1	TRBJ2-2	NA	CATSGTTGELFF	TGTGCCACCAGTGGGACTACCGGGGAGCTGTTTTTT
once	TRBV19	TRBJ1-5	NA	CASSIGEGGQPQHF	TGTGCCAGTAGTATCGGGGAGGGCGGGCAGCCCCAGCATTTT
once	TRBV9	TRBJ2-6	TRBD1	CASSTPQSGQGGHGANVLTF	TGTGCCAGCAGTACCCCCCAGTCGGGACAGGGAGGGCACGGGGCCAACGTCCTGACTTTC
NA	TRBV7-3	TRBJ2-2	TRBD2	CASSLIGLAGGGGELFF	TGTGCCAGCAGCTTAATCGGGCTAGCGGGAGGAGGCGGGGAGCTGTTTTTT
once	TRBV7-9	TRBJ1-5	TRBD1	CASSLGDRDNQPQHF	TGTGCCAGCAGCTTAGGGGACAGGGACAATCAGCCCCAGCATTTT
NA	TRBV9	TRBJ2-1	NA	CASSVDEANEQFF	TGTGCCAGCAGCGTAGACGAGGCCAATGAGCAGTTCTTC